This T cell receptor beta chain was obtained from a study of T cells in localized non-small cell lung cancer. The data were produced by immunoSEQ multiplex PCR, yet TCRdb's version contains in-frame clones alone and is incomplete. The table records 7,000 to 10,000 clones, roughly three fifths of them present only once. Concerning this clone: Its matching antigen is unknown.

Study-wide results and caveats: Higher adjacent-lung clonality was associated with shorter survival. Adjacent lung held a median around 58 of the top 100 tumor clones. Clonality of T cells reached its maximum in uninvolved adjacent lung, surpassing tumor. Heterogeneity stays possible, as sequencing covered only one tumor region.

The V gene's germline CDR1 is SGHNT and CDR2 YENEEA. CDR3 length: 17 residues. After removal of 1 base from V and 0 bases from J, the junction contained 6 bases not matched to a gene. This TCR was recovered from a male donor older than 55 with stage I squamous cell lung carcinoma. The sample here was lymph node tissue, taken before any cancer treatment. The V gene is TRBV11-3, the J gene TRBJ2-1; 7 nucleotides line up with TRBD2. CDR3 in amino acids: CASSLGVAGFSYNEQFF. The DNA for the CDR3 is TGTGCCAGCAGCTTAGGAGTAGCGGGCTTCTCCTACAATGAGCAGTTCTTC.